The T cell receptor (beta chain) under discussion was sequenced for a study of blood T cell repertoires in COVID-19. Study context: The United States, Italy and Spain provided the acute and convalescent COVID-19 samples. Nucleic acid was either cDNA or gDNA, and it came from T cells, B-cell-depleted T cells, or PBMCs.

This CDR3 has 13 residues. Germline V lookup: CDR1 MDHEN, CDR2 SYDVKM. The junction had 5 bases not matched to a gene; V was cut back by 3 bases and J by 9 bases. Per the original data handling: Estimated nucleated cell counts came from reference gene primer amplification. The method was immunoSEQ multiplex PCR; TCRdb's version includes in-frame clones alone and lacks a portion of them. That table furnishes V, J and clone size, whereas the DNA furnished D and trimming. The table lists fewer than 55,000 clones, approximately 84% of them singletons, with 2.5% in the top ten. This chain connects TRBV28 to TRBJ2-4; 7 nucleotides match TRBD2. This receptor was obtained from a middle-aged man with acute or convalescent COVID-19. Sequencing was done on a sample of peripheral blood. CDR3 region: CASSLGGEGIQYF. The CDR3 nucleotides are TGTGCCAGCAGTTTGGGGGGGGAGGGCATTCAGTACTTC.